This passage covers 29 T cell receptor beta chains from one sample sequenced in a study of blood T cell dynamics during melanoma immunotherapy. Time point given: pre-treatment baseline. The assay was immunoSEQ multiplex PCR, and TCRdb's table has in-frame clones only and misses some. The sample contains fewer than 11,000 clones, 70% to 90% of which appear only once. The input for sequencing was blood, taken from a patient treated with checkpoint blockade. Receptors were obtained from a human donor with melanoma.

The CDR3 sequence: CASSQVWGSNSYEQYF. The CDR3 nucleotides are TGCGCCAGCAGCCAAGTTTGGGGGAGTAACTCCTACGAGCAGTACTTC. The chain links TRBV4-3 to TRBJ2-7; either TRBD1 or TRBD2 may fit D (5 bases each). Trimming left V 1 base short and J 0 bases short, with 13 bases between. The CDR3 runs 16 residues. CDR1 and CDR2 (germline): LGHNA, YSLEER.

V and J are TRBV28 and TRBJ2-7; possible D gene TRBD1, 5 bases. With 6 bases removed from V and 6 bases from J, the gap between germline ends came to 18 bases. Germline lookup yields CDR1 MDHEN and CDR2 SYDVKM. The CDR3 totals 14 residues. The CDR3 DNA reads TGTGCCAGCAGCGCAGGGTATGGTTTGTCCGAGCAGTACTTC. Protein product: CASSAGYGLSEQYF.

V and J are TRBV11-2 and TRBJ2-5; possibly TRBD1 for D (5 bases). The length of the CDR3 is 13 residues. Germline V lookup: CDR1 SGHAT, CDR2 FQNNGV. The V end was cut by 3 bases, the J end by 5 bases, with 10 bases between. The CDR3 DNA follows: TGTGCCAGCAGCTTGGGGCAGGTTGAGACCCAGTACTTC. Residues: CASSLGQVETQYF. The full variable domain, with the rest looked up from reference TRBV11-2 and TRBJ2-5, is EAGVAQSPRYKIIEKRQSVAFWCNPISGHATLYWYQQILGQGPKLLIQFQNNGVVDDSQLPKDRFSAERLKGVDSTLKIQPAKLEDSAVYLCASSLGQVETQYFGPGTRLLVL.

This chain joins TRBV30 and TRBJ2-7; possible D gene TRBD2, 7 bases. V lost 0 bases and J 4 bases, leaving 13 bases between the germline ends. In germline, CDR1 is GTSNPN, CDR2 SVGIG (reference sequence). The CDR3 is made up of 14 amino acids. This CDR3 is CAWSVGGGVYEQYF. DNA for the CDR3: TGTGCCTGGAGTGTAGGCGGGGGCGTTTACGAGCAGTACTTC.

CDR3 loop: CASRPLGVYEQYF. CDR3 in DNA: TGTGCCAGCCGACCCCTGGGGGTTTACGAGCAGTACTTC. The V call is TRBV7-8, the J call TRBJ2-7, with D possibly being TRBD1 or TRBD2 (5 bases each). The CDR3 runs 13 residues. Germline assignment: CDR1 SGHVS and CDR2 FQNEAQ. Trimming shortened V by 8 bases and J by 4 bases, and 15 bases separated the two germline ends.

The chain is built from TRBV11-2 and TRBJ2-7; TRBD1 matches at 9 bases. Trimming at V came to 5 bases and at J to 6 bases, leaving 11 bases not matched to a gene. Germline values: CDR1 SGHAT, CDR2 FQNNGV. The CDR3 totals 15 residues. Written as DNA, the CDR3 is TGTGCCAGCAGCCCTCCCGGGACAGGGAGAGGCGAGCAGTACTTC. Amino acids: CASSPPGTGRGEQYF. The variable domain in full, with the rest retrieved from reference TRBV11-2 and TRBJ2-7, is EAGVAQSPRYKIIEKRQSVAFWCNPISGHATLYWYQQILGQGPKLLIQFQNNGVVDDSQLPKDRFSAERLKGVDSTLKIQPAKLEDSAVYLCASSPPGTGRGEQYFGPGTRLTVT.

The rearrangement links TRBV7-2 to TRBJ1-5; TRBD1 agrees at 10 bases. The CDR3 totals 15 residues. The V and J ends lost 6 bases and 1 base, in that order; junction bases with no gene match: 3. The germline CDR1 and CDR2 sequences are SGHTA and FQGNSA. The CDR3 DNA sequence: TGTGCCAGCAGTTCGGGACAGGGGAGCAATCAGCCCCAGCATTTT. Translating gives CASSSGQGSNQPQHF.

V and J are TRBV6-6 and TRBJ1-4; the D gene is possibly TRBD1 (6 bases). Deletions cut 2 bases from V and 8 bases from J, with 12 bases between. Germline V gives CDR1 MNHNY, CDR2 SVGAGI (reference sequence). CDR3 size: 14 residues. The CDR3 region is CASSYRGGGEKLFF. The CDR3 bases are TGTGCCAGCAGTTACAGAGGGGGTGGGGAAAAACTGTTTTTT.

The chain employs TRBV19 and TRBJ2-1, with a tentative D call TRBD1 (6 bases). CDR3 size: 17 residues. Germline CDR1 reads LNHDA; CDR2 reads SQIVND (reference sequence). Trimming removed 6 bases from V and 2 bases from J, with 20 bases in between. This chain's CDR3 is CASSRIRGNTPYNEQFF. CDR3 bases: TGTGCCAGTAGCCGTATTAGGGGGAACACACCCTACAATGAGCAGTTCTTC.

The gene calls are TRBV7-9 and TRBJ1-2, with D unresolved. Trimming stripped 0 bases from V and 8 bases from J, with 7 bases between. This CDR3 is built from 12 residues. Germline CDR1 reads SEHNR; CDR2 reads FQNEAQ (reference sequence). The CDR3 loop is CASSLATRGYTF. CDR3 coding DNA: TGTGCCAGCAGCTTAGCCACTAGAGGCTACACCTTC.

The V and J genes are TRBV5-1 and TRBJ1-2; D is unresolved. The V end lost 2 bases, the J end lost 4 bases, and 9 bases lay between the germline ends. Germline-derived CDR1 and CDR2 are SGHRS and YFSETQ. The CDR3 sequence is 13 residues long. The DNA of the CDR3 is TGCGCCAGCAGCTTCGGACGACTCTATGGCTACACCTTC. Translating it yields CASSFGRLYGYTF.

The chain uses TRBV29-1 and TRBJ2-1; 12 bases match TRBD2. Germline V gene lookup returns CDR1 SQVTM and CDR2 ANQGSEA. Trimming at V came to 7 bases and at J to 0 bases, leaving 4 bases not matched to a gene. The CDR3 is 15 residues long. DNA of the CDR3: TGCAGCGCTCTGACTAGCGGGAGCTCCTACAATGAGCAGTTCTTC. Its protein product is CSALTSGSSYNEQFF.

The J gene is TRBJ2-7, the V gene TRBV11-2; D is possibly TRBD1 (7 bases). V was pared by 5 bases and J by 3 bases, with 17 bases between. CDR1 SGHAT and CDR2 FQNNGV come from the germline V gene. This CDR3 region has 15 residues. The CDR3 loop is CASSQHQGGHYEQYF. CDR3 nucleotide sequence: TGTGCCAGCAGCCAACACCAGGGGGGCCACTACGAGCAGTACTTC.

The genes are TRBV28 and TRBJ2-7, with D tentatively TRBD2 (6 bases). The V gene's germline CDR1 is MDHEN and CDR2 SYDVKM. The CDR3 spans 13 residues. Trimming left V 3 bases short and J 6 bases short, with 12 bases between. In DNA form, the CDR3 reads TGTGCCAGCAGTTTTTGGAGGGCGGGCGAGCAGTACTTC. It translates to CASSFWRAGEQYF.

The chain joins TRBV27 to TRBJ2-7; D might be TRBD2 (6 bases). Germline CDR1 is MNHEY and CDR2 is SMNVEV (reference sequence). This CDR3 spans 13 amino acids. V was trimmed by 6 bases and J by 2 bases, leaving 11 bases between them. CDR3 region: CASSLGGPYEQYF. In nucleotides, the CDR3 is TGTGCCAGCAGCCTCGGGGGTCCCTACGAGCAGTACTTC.

V is TRBV19 and J is TRBJ2-7; D is tentatively TRBD1 or TRBD2 (5 bases each). The germline CDR1 and CDR2 sequences are LNHDA and SQIVND (reference sequence). The CDR3 is 14 amino acids. V shed 7 bases and J shed 2 bases, with 15 bases lying between them. The chain's CDR3 is CASTPGDLTYEQYF. In DNA, the CDR3 is TGTGCCAGTACCCCTGGGGACCTCACCTACGAGCAGTACTTC.

The genes are TRBV7-8 and TRBJ2-7; TRBD2 matches at 11 bases. The length of the CDR3 is 15 residues. Per the germline V gene, CDR1 is SGHVS and CDR2 is FQNEAQ. The ends lost 5 bases at V and 1 base at J; junction bases unmatched: 4. The CDR3 protein is CASSRRTSGSYEQYF. Written as DNA, the CDR3 is TGTGCCAGCAGCCGGCGGACTAGCGGGTCCTACGAGCAGTACTTC. Full variable domain (outside the CDR3, taken from reference TRBV7-8 and TRBJ2-7): GAGVSQSPRYKVAKRGQDVALRCDPISGHVSLFWYQQALGQGPEFLTYFQNEAQLDKSGLPSDRFFAERPEGSVSTLKIQRTQQEDSAVYLCASSRRTSGSYEQYFGPGTRLTVT.

The CDR3 is CASSYQRTPRYEQYF. The CDR3 DNA reads as TGTGCCAGCAGTTATCAGAGGACACCTCGCTACGAGCAGTACTTC. The V and J genes are TRBV6-5 and TRBJ2-7; the D gene is possibly TRBD1 (5 bases). V lost 3 bases and J lost 3, with 15 bases in between. This CDR3 comprises 15 residues. Germline V lookup: CDR1 MNHEY, CDR2 SVGAGI.

This clone showed up just once. The chain recombines TRBV7-8 with TRBJ2-7; 9 bases line up with TRBD1. The V segment lost 5 bases and the J segment 3 bases; nucleotides outside the gene matches: 5. Per the germline V gene, CDR1 is SGHVS and CDR2 is FQNEAQ. This CDR3 has 14 residues. In DNA, the CDR3 is TGTGCCAGCAGCAAATGGGACAGGGACTACGAGCAGTACTTC. Its translation is CASSKWDRDYEQYF.

V is TRBV30 and J is TRBJ1-6; D gene uncertain. This CDR3 comprises 12 residues. Per the germline V gene, CDR1 is GTSNPN and CDR2 is SVGIG (reference sequence). The ends were cut back, 0 bases at V and 7 bases at J, with 4 bases in the middle. CDR3 sequence: CAWSVRNSPLHF. For the CDR3, the DNA is TGTGCCTGGAGTGTACGGAATTCACCCCTCCACTTT.

This chain connects TRBV27 to TRBJ1-2; D might be TRBD1 (5 bases). The V end lost 2 bases, the J end lost 7 bases, and 11 bases lay between the germline ends. Germline V CDR1 and CDR2: MNHEY, SMNVEV (reference sequence). The CDR3 spans 13 residues. Here the CDR3 DNA reads TGTGCCAGCAGTTTAGGGGGATTTTTTGGCTACACCTTC. This codes for CASSLGGFFGYTF.

The V gene is TRBV16, the J gene TRBJ2-2, with 7 bases lining up with TRBD2. Germline CDR1 reads KGHSY; CDR2 reads FQNENV. This CDR3 has 16 amino acids. V trimming: 0 bases; J trimming: 3 bases; junction bases outside the gene matches: 4. CDR3: CASSQSSGGYTGELFF. CDR3 nucleotides: TGTGCCAGCAGCCAATCGTCGGGGGGATACACCGGGGAGCTGTTTTTT. The full variable domain, its missing parts supplied by reference TRBV16 and TRBJ2-2, is GEEVAQTPKHLVRGEGQKAKLYCAPIKGHSYVFWYQQVLKNEFKFLISFQNENVFDETGMPKERFSAKCLPNSPCSLEIQATKLEDSAVYFCASSQSSGGYTGELFFGEGSRLTVL.

V gene TRBV18 combines with J gene TRBJ2-1; 10 bases align to TRBD2. The germline V gene encodes CDR1 KGHSH and CDR2 LQKENI. The CDR3 contains 18 residues. The V segment lost 4 bases and the J segment 7 bases; nucleotides outside the gene matches: 16. The chain's CDR3 is CASSQLNPAGGPRNEQFF. Written as DNA, the CDR3 is TGTGCCAGCTCACAACTAAACCCAGCGGGAGGGCCTAGGAATGAGCAGTTCTTC.

The chain carries TRBV7-8 and TRBJ2-1, with D unresolved. Trimming removed 0 bases at V and 0 bases at J, with 6 bases between. The CDR3 consists of 15 residues. Per germline, CDR1 SGHVS and CDR2 FQNEAQ. The CDR3 DNA follows: TGTGCCAGCAGCTTAGCCGGGCTCTCCTACAATGAGCAGTTCTTC. Translating it yields CASSLAGLSYNEQFF.

The rearrangement joins TRBV6-6 to TRBJ1-2, with 9 bases aligning to TRBD1. Trimming took 0 bases from V and 2 from J; bases not matched to a gene: 1. In germline, CDR1 is MNHNY, CDR2 SVGAGI (reference sequence). This CDR3 has 15 residues. CDR3 protein: CASSYSGTGNYGYTF. The DNA of the CDR3 is TGTGCCAGCAGTTACTCAGGGACAGGGAACTATGGCTACACCTTC.

The rearrangement links TRBV7-2 to TRBJ2-3, with 11 bases lining up with TRBD2. The CDR3 is 15 residues long. CDR1 is SGHTA, CDR2 FQGNSA, per germline. The junction had 5 bases not matched to a gene; V was cut back by 4 bases and J by 5 bases. CDR3 loop: CASSSPGTSGDTQYF. The DNA of the CDR3 is TGTGCCAGCAGCTCCCCCGGGACTAGCGGAGATACGCAGTATTTT.

The chain combines TRBV9 with TRBJ2-3; D might be TRBD2 (6 bases). V was cut by 3 bases and J by 2 bases, with 19 bases left in between. The germline V gene encodes CDR1 SGDLS and CDR2 YYNGEE. The CDR3 covers 17 residues. CDR3 in DNA: TGTGCCAGCAGCGCCCGAAATAGCGGATACATCACAGATACGCAGTATTTT. Translated, it gives CASSARNSGYITDTQYF.

This chain uses TRBV11-3 with TRBJ2-3, with D perhaps matching TRBD2 (5 bases). The CDR3 is 17 residues long. V shed 5 bases and J shed 0 bases, with 18 bases lying between them. Germline values: CDR1 SGHNT, CDR2 YENEEA. DNA for the CDR3: TGTGCCAGCAGCGTCCCAAGGGCAGCGGCAAGCACAGATACGCAGTATTTT. Translation gives CASSVPRAAASTDTQYF.

The chain combines TRBV5-1 with TRBJ2-7, with 7 bases matching TRBD2. Trimming removed 3 bases from V and 7 bases from J; junction bases left unmatched: 10. CDR3 size: 14 residues. Germline-derived CDR1 and CDR2 are SGHRS and YFSETQ. The CDR3 reads CASSSGPGEGEQYF. The CDR3 region has the DNA TGCGCCAGCAGCTCGGGACCCGGGGAGGGGGAGCAGTACTTC.